The source of this T cell receptor (beta chain) is a study of blood T cell repertoires in COVID-19. Study-wide background: Italy, Spain and the United States were the sources of the convalescent and acute COVID-19 samples. T cells, B-cell-depleted T cells, or PBMCs supplied cDNA or gDNA.

This clone was observed once. As handled by the study authors: Amplification from reference gene primers served as the basis for estimated nucleated cell counts. Clones were sequenced by immunoSEQ multiplex PCR, and TCRdb holds only the in-frame ones, with some missing. The DNA gave D and trimming, while V, J and clone size come from that table. The table lists about 68,000 clones, 90% of them singletons. Trimming removed 5 bases from V and 0 bases from J; junction bases left unmatched: 8. Germline V lookup: CDR1 MDHEN, CDR2 SYDVKM. The CDR3 is 16 amino acids. This chain uses TRBV28 with TRBJ1-1; TRBD1 agrees at 8 bases. The TCR originated in a human donor in a cohort sampled during active COVID-19. Sequencing was performed on peripheral blood. CDR3 bases: TGTGCCAGCAGTCTGACAGGGGCCAGAATGAACACTGAAGCTTTCTTT. Amino acid sequence: CASSLTGARMNTEAFF.